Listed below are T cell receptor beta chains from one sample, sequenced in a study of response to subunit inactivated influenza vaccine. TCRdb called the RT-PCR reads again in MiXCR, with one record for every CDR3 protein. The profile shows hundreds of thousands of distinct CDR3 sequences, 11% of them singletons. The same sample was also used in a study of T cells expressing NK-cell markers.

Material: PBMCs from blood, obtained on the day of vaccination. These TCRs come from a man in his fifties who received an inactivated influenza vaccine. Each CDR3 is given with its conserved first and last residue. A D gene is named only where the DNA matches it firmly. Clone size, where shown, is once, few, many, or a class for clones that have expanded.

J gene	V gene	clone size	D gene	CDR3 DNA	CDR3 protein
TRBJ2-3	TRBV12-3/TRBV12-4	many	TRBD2	TGTGCCAGCAATACCGGGACTACCATCACAGATACGCAGTATTTT	CASNTGTTITDTQYF
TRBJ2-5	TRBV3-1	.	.	TGTGCCAGCAGCCTAGATTTGGGGGGCGGAGGAGAGACCCAGTACTTC	CASSLDLGGGGETQYF
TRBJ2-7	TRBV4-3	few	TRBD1	TGCGCCAGCAGCCAGGACCTTAAAGGGACAGGGGCCCTCGAGCAGTACTTC	CASSQDLKGTGALEQYF
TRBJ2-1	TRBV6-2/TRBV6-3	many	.	TGTGCCAGCAGTTACCCCCGCTCATATACCGGGGGCGTTGTAAAGAATGAGCAGTTCTTC	CASSYPRSYTGGVVKNEQFF
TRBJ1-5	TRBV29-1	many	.	TGCAGCGTTGGACGGGATAGCAATCAGCCCCAGCATTTT	CSVGRDSNQPQHF
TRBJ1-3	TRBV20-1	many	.	TGCAGTGCTCGCAAACAGGGAAGCGGAAACACCATATATTTT	CSARKQGSGNTIYF
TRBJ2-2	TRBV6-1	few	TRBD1	TGTGCCAGCAGACAAGGGACAGCGGAGACCGGGGAGCTGTTTTTT	CASRQGTAETGELFF
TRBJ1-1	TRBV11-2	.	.	TGTGCCAGCAGCTTAGCACAGGGAAGGACTGAAGCTTTCTTT	CASSLAQGRTEAFF
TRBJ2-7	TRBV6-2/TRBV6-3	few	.	TGTGCCAGCAGGACTACCGGGGGCCAGAGCTCCTACGAGCAGTACTTC	CASRTTGGQSSYEQYF
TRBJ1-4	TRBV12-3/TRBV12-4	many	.	TGTGCCAGCAGGGGGGACCTAACGGAGGAAAAACTGTTTTTT	CASRGDLTEEKLFF
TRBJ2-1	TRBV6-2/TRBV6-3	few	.	TGTGCCAGCAGTCACTGGACTACTTACAATGAGCAGTTCTTC	CASSHWTTYNEQFF
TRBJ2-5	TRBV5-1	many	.	TGCGCCAGCAGCAGAAACCAAGAGACCCAGTACTTC	CASSRNQETQYF
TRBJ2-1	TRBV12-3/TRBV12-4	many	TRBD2	TGTGCCAGCAGTTTGACTAGCGGGGACAATGAGCAGTTCTTC	CASSLTSGDNEQFF
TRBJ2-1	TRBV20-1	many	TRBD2	TGCAGTGCTGGGACTAGCGGGAGTTACAATGAGCAGTTCTTC	CSAGTSGSYNEQFF
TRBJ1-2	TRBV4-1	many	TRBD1	TGCGCCAGCAGCCAAGCCGGGACAGGGAAAGGTGGCTACACCTTC	CASSQAGTGKGGYTF
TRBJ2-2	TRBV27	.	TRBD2	TGTGCCAGCACATCCGGGACTACTATAATCGGGGAGCTGTTTTTT	CASTSGTTIIGELFF
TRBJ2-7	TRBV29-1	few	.	TGCAGCGTTGGTCGGCTAAGTAGCGAGCAGTACTTC	CSVGRLSSEQYF
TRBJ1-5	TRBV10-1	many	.	TGCGCCAGCAGTGAGTACAGGGTGGGGGCCGGGGGAAGCAATCAGCCCCAGCATTTT	CASSEYRVGAGGSNQPQHF
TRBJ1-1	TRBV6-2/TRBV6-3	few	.	TGTGCCAGCAGTTCCACCTCCTATCTGTCGTCGGAGAACACTGAAGCTTTCTTT	CASSSTSYLSSENTEAFF
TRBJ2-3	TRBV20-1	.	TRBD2	TGCAGTGCTAGAGTTTCATGGCGGTCGGGGACTAGCGGGTCGGATACGCAGTATTTT	CSARVSWRSGTSGSDTQYF
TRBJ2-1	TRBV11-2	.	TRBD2	TGTGCCAGCAGCGCCGGGGTAGCGGGAGGGCTGAATGAGCAGTTCTTC	CASSAGVAGGLNEQFF
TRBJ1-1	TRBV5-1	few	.	TGCGCCAGCAGAATACAGGGTTCCACTGAAGCTTTCTTT	CASRIQGSTEAFF
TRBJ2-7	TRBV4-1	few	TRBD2	TGCGCCAGCAGCCAAGATGGTGGATCCGGGGGGGGTTACGAGCAGTACTTC	CASSQDGGSGGGYEQYF
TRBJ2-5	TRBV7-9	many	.	TGTGCCAGCAGCTTAGCGCTTGGAGAGACCCAGTACTTC	CASSLALGETQYF
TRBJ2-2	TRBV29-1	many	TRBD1	TGCAGCGTTGATCAGGGGGCGACCGGGGAGCTGTTTTTT	CSVDQGATGELFF
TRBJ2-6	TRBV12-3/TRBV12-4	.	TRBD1	TGTGCCAGCAGGCGGGACAGGGGAGCTGGGGCCAACGTCCTGACTTTC	CASRRDRGAGANVLTF
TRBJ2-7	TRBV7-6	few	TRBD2	TGTGCCAGCAGCCCGACTAGCGCAAGGGACGAGCAGTACTTC	CASSPTSARDEQYF
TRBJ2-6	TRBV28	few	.	TGTGCCAGCAAACGCCCAGGGGCCTCTGGGGCCAACGTCCTGACTTTC	CASKRPGASGANVLTF
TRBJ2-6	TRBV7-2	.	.	TGTGCCAGCAGTTACCAACGAGGTTCTGGGGCCAACGTCCTGACTTTC	CASSYQRGSGANVLTF
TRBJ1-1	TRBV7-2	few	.	TGTGCCAGCAGCCCGAGCCGGGACTCCTACACTGAAGCTTTCTTT	CASSPSRDSYTEAFF
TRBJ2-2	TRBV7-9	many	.	TGTGCCAGCAGCTCGTTAGCCGAAGGTTTGCTGTTTTTT	CASSSLAEGLLFF
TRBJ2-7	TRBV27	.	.	TGTGCCAGCAGTTTCGGGCTTCACTACGAGCAGTACTTC	CASSFGLHYEQYF
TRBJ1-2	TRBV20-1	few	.	TGCAGTGCTAGGGTGTCGGGGAGGACAGGCTACACCTTC	CSARVSGRTGYTF
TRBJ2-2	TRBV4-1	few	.	TGCGCCAGCAGCCAAGAAAGGGGCGTAGGGGGCGGGGAGCTGTTTTTT	CASSQERGVGGGELFF
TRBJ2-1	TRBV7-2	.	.	TGTGCCAGCAGCTTAGAGCCAGGGGCATACAATGAGCAGTTCTTC	CASSLEPGAYNEQFF
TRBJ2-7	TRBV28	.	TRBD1	TGTGCCAGCAGTCGACCGACAGGGGGCCGGTACGAGCAGTACTTC	CASSRPTGGRYEQYF
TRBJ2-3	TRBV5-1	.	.	TGCGCCAGCAGCTTACAGCAAAGCACAGATACGCAGTATTTT	CASSLQQSTDTQYF
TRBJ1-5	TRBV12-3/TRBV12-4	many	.	TGTGCCAGCACTACCAACCGTTTTCAGCCCCAGCATTTT	CASTTNRFQPQHF
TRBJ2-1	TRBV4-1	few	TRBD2	TGCGCCAGCAGCCAAGGCGGACTAGCGGGACAGAGGGGGCAGTTCTTC	CASSQGGLAGQRGQFF
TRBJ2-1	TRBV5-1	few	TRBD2	TGCGCCAGCGGGGAGGGCCCCAGCTCCTACAATGAGCAGTTCTTC	CASGEGPSSYNEQFF
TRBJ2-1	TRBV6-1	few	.	TGTGCCACCTCCCCACGGGGATCCGGCTCCTACAATGAGCAGTTCTTC	CATSPRGSGSYNEQFF
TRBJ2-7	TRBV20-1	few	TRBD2	TGCAGTGCTAGAAAGGGGATTAGCGGGAGGACCGAGCAGTACTTC	CSARKGISGRTEQYF
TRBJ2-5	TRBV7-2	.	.	TGTGCCAGCACCCCCGTGGGTCGGGAGACCCAGTACTTC	CASTPVGRETQYF
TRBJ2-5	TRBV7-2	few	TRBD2	TGTGCCAGCAGCTTAATTAGGGCTAGCGGAAAAGAGACCCAGTACTTC	CASSLIRASGKETQYF
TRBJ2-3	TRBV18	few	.	TGTGCCAGCTCACCGGCGAACCAGAAAAGCACAGATACGCAGTATTTT	CASSPANQKSTDTQYF
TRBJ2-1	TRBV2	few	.	TGTGCCAGCAGTCAGGTTGGATTTACAGCATGGGAGCAGTTCTTC	CASSQVGFTAWEQFF
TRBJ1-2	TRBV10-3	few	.	TGTGCCATCAGCAAAGGGACGGATGGCTACACCTTC	CAISKGTDGYTF
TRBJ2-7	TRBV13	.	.	TGTGCCAGCAGCAGAGGGGCGATAGGTTCCTACGAGCAGTACTTC	CASSRGAIGSYEQYF
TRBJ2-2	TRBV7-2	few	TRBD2	TGTGCCAGCAGCTTAAAGAGCGGGAGGAACACCGGGGAGCTGTTTTTT	CASSLKSGRNTGELFF
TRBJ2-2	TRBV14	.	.	TGTGCCAGCAGCCAGGTTGTGCGGGCCGGGGAGCTGTTTTTT	CASSQVVRAGELFF
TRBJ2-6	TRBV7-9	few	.	TGTGCCAGCACCCCACCGGCTGGGGCCAACGTCCTGACTTTC	CASTPPAGANVLTF
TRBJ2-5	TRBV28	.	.	TGTGCCAGCAGACCAGGCAGTCCAACTAACCAAGAGACCCAGTACTTC	CASRPGSPTNQETQYF
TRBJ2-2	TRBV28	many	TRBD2	TGTGCCAGCAGGGGACTAGCGGCGAACACCGGGGAGCTGTTTTTT	CASRGLAANTGELFF
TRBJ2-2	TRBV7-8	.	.	TGTGCCAGCAGCGAAACGAGATTTAGGAGCGGGGAGCTGTTTTTT	CASSETRFRSGELFF
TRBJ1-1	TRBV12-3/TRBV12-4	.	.	TGTGCCAGCAGTTTTGAGGTCGCCCAGAACACTGAAGCTTTCTTT	CASSFEVAQNTEAFF
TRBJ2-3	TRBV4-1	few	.	TGCGCCAGCAGCCAGCAAGGCGGTGGAGATACGCAGTATTTT	CASSQQGGGDTQYF
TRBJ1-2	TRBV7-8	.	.	TGTGCCAGCAGCCTGACCATACAGAACTATGGCTACACCTTC	CASSLTIQNYGYTF
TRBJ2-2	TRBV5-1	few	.	TGCGCCAGCAGCTTGGTATTCGCGGAGGACACCGGGGAGCTGTTTTTT	CASSLVFAEDTGELFF
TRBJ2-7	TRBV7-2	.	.	TGTGCCAGCAGGAACGGGACCCATGGGGACGAGCAGTACTTC	CASRNGTHGDEQYF